This T cell receptor (beta chain) came from a study of blood T cell repertoires in COVID-19. Study background: Some COVID-19 samples were acute and others convalescent; all came from the United States, Italy and Spain. Sources were T cells, B-cell-depleted T cells, or PBMCs; the material itself was cDNA or gDNA.

Germline CDR1 is LNHDA and CDR2 is SQIVND (reference sequence). Trimming shortened V by 5 bases and J by 2 bases, and 12 bases separated the two germline ends. The CDR3 contains 14 residues. Per the original methods: Estimation of nucleated cell counts was performed using reference gene primer amplification. Here immunoSEQ multiplex PCR was the method, and the copy in TCRdb shows in-frame clones only, minus some. V, J and clone size are those of that table, while D and trimming were read from the DNA. This table has about 120,000 clones, about 90% appearing once. The gene calls are TRBV19 and TRBJ1-1; D possibly corresponds to TRBD1 (6 bases). The sequence was obtained from a woman aged 55 to 70 with COVID-19, enrolled during active disease. Input material: peripheral blood. CDR3 in DNA: TGTGCCAGTAGTCCAACAGGGTTTAACACTGAAGCTTTCTTT. The encoded protein is CASSPTGFNTEAFF.